The 28 T cell receptor beta chains given below trace back to one sample, sequenced in a study of identical twins (dated by TCRdb to about 2016). The library relied on 5' RACE. Sequencing used an Illumina HiSeq 2000. In TCRdb, the public reads were trimmed at Q25 with fastp and aligned with MiXCR, with productive beta chains retained. Here each entry gathers all rows of one CDR3 protein and keeps the most common genes and DNA. The sample table shows around 650,000 distinct CDR3 sequences, and 7.1% are seen once. The ten largest clones add up to less than 2% of the sample. This sample also appeared in a second study, on yellow fever vaccine responses in identical twins.

What was sequenced was PBMCs. The receptors come from a woman between 18 and 29 years old in good health.

In this sample, this clonotype turned up many times. V and J are TRBV7-6 and TRBJ2-1; 9 nucleotides line up with TRBD2. The V and J ends lost 1 base and 3 bases, in that order; junction bases with no gene match: 4. Germline V gene lookup returns CDR1 SGHVS and CDR2 FNYEAQ. The CDR3 sequence is 16 residues long. CDR3 DNA: TGTGCCAGCAGCTTAGTAGGCGGGGGGGGCTACAATGAGCAGTTCTTC. Residues: CASSLVGGGGYNEQFF.

The J gene is TRBJ1-3, the V gene TRBV4-1; D unresolved. The CDR3 loop spans 18 amino acids. Per the germline V gene, CDR1 is MGHRA and CDR2 is YSYEKL. Between the trimmed V and J ends, which lost 1 base and 0 bases, there was a span of 16 bases. Written as DNA, the CDR3 is TGCGCCAGCAGCCAAGCACCTCCCGAGTTCCCCTCTGGAAACACCATATATTTT. Its protein is CASSQAPPEFPSGNTIYF.

This chain joins TRBV7-8 and TRBJ2-7; either TRBD1 or TRBD2 may supply D (6 bases each). V shed 2 bases and J shed 7 bases, with 15 bases lying between them. The CDR3 has 14 amino acids. Germline loops: CDR1 SGHVS, CDR2 FQNEAQ. CDR3 sequence (DNA): TGTGCCAGCAGCTTAAGGGACTCCCAGGGGGAGCAGTACTTC. It translates to CASSLRDSQGEQYF.

In its sample, this clonotype was seen a few times. The CDR3 loop is CSVEGRGSGTGELFF. The CDR3 DNA is TGCAGCGTTGAGGGACGGGGGTCAGGCACCGGGGAGCTGTTTTTT. The J gene is TRBJ2-2, the V gene TRBV29-1, with D possibly TRBD2 on 6 matching bases. V was shortened by 3 bases and J by 4 bases, with 15 bases between the two germline ends. The CDR3 is 15 amino acids. Germline V gene data show CDR1 as SQVTM and CDR2 as ANQGSEA.

This clonotype was counted a few times. One junction end does not reproduce the germline sequence, and a read error may be involved. V is TRBV5-4 and J is TRBJ2-5; perhaps TRBD2 as D (6 bases). The CDR3 covers 17 residues. Germline V CDR1 and CDR2: SGHNT, YYREEE (reference sequence). The CDR3 loop is CASSLGATSSGGETQCF. The CDR3 nucleotides are TGTGCCAGCAGCTTGGGGGCGACTAGTTCCGGTGGAGAGACCCAGTGCTTC.

The CDR3 nucleotides are TGTGCCAGCAGTGAAGTTGGTATTAGGGACACCGGGGAGCTGTTTTTT. Encoded protein: CASSEVGIRDTGELFF. The chain employs TRBV6-1 and TRBJ2-2; no firm D call. The CDR3 covers 16 residues. Germline assignment: CDR1 MNHNS and CDR2 SASEGT. Trimming left V 1 base short and J 3 bases short, with 12 bases between.

This clonotype has a handful of counts. This chain joins TRBV18 and TRBJ2-1; 7 bases are shared with TRBD1. CDR1 and CDR2 (germline): KGHSH, LQKENI. The CDR3 extends over 13 amino acids. J lost 9 bases, V lost 6 bases, and 8 bases had no gene match. CDR3 DNA sequence: TGTGCCAGCTCTCCGGACAGGTTGGGTGAGCAGTTCTTC. Amino acids: CASSPDRLGEQFF.

The J gene is TRBJ2-3, the V gene TRBV3-1; D might be TRBD1 (5 bases). The CDR3 runs 14 residues. The germline CDR1 and CDR2 sequences are LGHDT and YNNKEL (reference sequence). Trimming stripped 1 base from V and 3 bases from J, with 8 bases between. This chain's CDR3 is CASSQVAGTDTQYF. The CDR3 DNA sequence: TGTGCCAGCAGCCAAGTGGCAGGGACAGATACGCAGTATTTT.

This clonotype was seen a few times. V usage is TRBV12-3 or TRBV12-4 and J usage is TRBJ2-3; D unresolved. Trimming took off 6 bases at V and 0 bases at J, with 10 bases between the two ends. This CDR3 has 14 amino acids. CDR3 bases: TGTGCCAGCAGCTACACTACTAGCACAGATACGCAGTATTTT. Its translation: CASSYTTSTDTQYF.

The rearrangement joins TRBV5-1 to TRBJ2-3; 13 positions agree with TRBD2. Trimming cost V 8 bases and J 6 bases; bases outside gene matches: 3. The CDR3 extends over 13 amino acids. In germline, CDR1 is SGHRS, CDR2 YFSETQ. The CDR3 loop reads CASTSGRADTQYF. In DNA form, the CDR3 reads TGCGCCAGTACTAGCGGGAGGGCGGATACGCAGTATTTT.

V gene TRBV25-1 combines with J gene TRBJ1-6, with a possible D match to TRBD1 (5 bases). Trimming removed 1 base from V and 6 bases from J, with 13 bases in between. Germline CDR1 is MGHDK and CDR2 is SYGVNS. The CDR3 is 16 amino acids. For the CDR3, the DNA is TGTGCCAGCAGTGAATTTCGGGGGGAGGGTAATTCACCCCTCCACTTT. Residues: CASSEFRGEGNSPLHF. Drawing the rest from reference TRBV25-1 and TRBJ1-6, the complete variable domain is EADIYQTPRYLVIGTGKKITLECSQTMGHDKMYWYQQDPGMELHLIHYSYGVNSTEKGDLSSESTVSRIRTEHFPLTLESARPSHTSQYLCASSEFRGEGNSPLHFGNGTRLTVT.

This clonotype showed up many times. This sequence joins TRBV12-3 or TRBV12-4 and TRBJ2-6; the D is unclear. V dropped 3 bases and J dropped 1 base, with 7 bases sitting between them. The CDR3 is 15 amino acids. This chain's CDR3 is CASSFSGSGANVLTF. In DNA form, the CDR3 reads TGTGCCAGCAGTTTTTCCGGGTCTGGGGCCAACGTCCTGACTTTC.

This clonotype appeared many times. The chain links TRBV6-1 to TRBJ2-5, with 8 bases aligning to TRBD2. Germline lookup yields CDR1 MNHNS and CDR2 SASEGT. The CDR3 contains 15 residues. V lost 5 bases to trimming and J lost 2 bases; unmatched junction nucleotides: 7. The CDR3 DNA follows: TGTGCCAGCAGTCGACGACTAGCGAATCAAGAGACCCAGTACTTC. Translating gives CASSRRLANQETQYF.

Many counts were recorded for this clonotype. The chain carries TRBV12-3 or TRBV12-4 and TRBJ1-2; D is unresolved. The CDR3 consists of 13 residues. V dropped 3 bases and J dropped 0 bases, with 5 bases sitting between them. The CDR3 DNA reads as TGTGCCAGCAGTTTCGGAGCTAACTATGGCTACACCTTC. This gives the protein CASSFGANYGYTF.

In its sample, this clonotype was seen many times. This chain uses TRBV7-2 with TRBJ2-1, with 16 nucleotides matching TRBD2. The CDR3 length is 14 residues. After removal of 4 bases from V and 12 bases from J, the junction contained 3 bases not matched to a gene. Germline V lookup: CDR1 SGHTA, CDR2 FQGNSA. CDR3 coding DNA: TGTGCCAGCAGCTCGGGACTAGCGGGAGGGGCGCAGTTCTTC. It encodes CASSSGLAGGAQFF. The whole variable domain, remainder taken from reference TRBV7-2 and TRBJ2-1, is GAGVSQSPSNKVTEKGKDVELRCDPISGHTALYWYRQSLGQGLEFLIYFQGNSAPDKSGLPSDRFSAERTGGSVSTLTIQRTQQEDSAVYLCASSSGLAGGAQFFGPGTRLTVL.

This clonotype has at least ten counts. The V and J genes are TRBV6-5 and TRBJ2-7; TRBD1 is a possible D gene (5 bases). Germline V gives CDR1 MNHEY, CDR2 SVGAGI. This CDR3 has 12 amino acids. Between the trimmed V and J ends, which lost 5 bases and 3 bases, there was a span of 8 bases. Here the CDR3 reads CASSQGFYEQYF. The CDR3 DNA reads as TGTGCCAGCAGTCAGGGCTTCTACGAGCAGTACTTC.

A few counts support this clonotype. The chain carries TRBV7-9 and TRBJ2-1, with a possible D match to TRBD2 (5 bases). Germline V gives CDR1 SEHNR, CDR2 FQNEAQ (reference sequence). The CDR3 has 14 residues. Trimming shortened V by 3 bases and J by 7 bases, and 13 bases separated the two germline ends. The CDR3 spells CASSFQNTRNEQFF. The DNA for the CDR3 is TGTGCCAGCAGCTTCCAGAACACTAGGAATGAGCAGTTCTTC.

This clonotype came up a few times. The chain has TRBV18 and TRBJ2-2; 7 bases line up with TRBD2. Trimming cost V 8 bases and J 4 bases; bases outside gene matches: 7. The V gene's germline CDR1 is KGHSH and CDR2 LQKENI. The length of the CDR3 is 14 residues. The CDR3 here is CASQSGGGTGELFF. CDR3 sequence (DNA): TGTGCCAGCCAATCGGGAGGAGGCACCGGGGAGCTGTTTTTT.

This chain joins TRBV20-1 and TRBJ2-1, with TRBD2 identical over 9 bases. V shed 5 bases, J shed 3 bases, and the junction held 17 bases outside the gene matches. Looked up from germline, CDR1 is DFQATT and CDR2 is SNEGSKA (reference sequence). The CDR3 is 18 residues long. The CDR3 sequence is CSALRMREGPGLYNEQFF. CDR3 in DNA: TGCAGTGCTCTAAGGATGCGGGAGGGCCCCGGTCTCTACAATGAGCAGTTCTTC.

This clonotype was detected only a few times. The gene calls are TRBV7-2 and TRBJ1-4, with no clear D. Germline assignment: CDR1 SGHTA and CDR2 FQGNSA. The CDR3 totals 11 residues. With 5 bases removed from V and 12 bases from J, the gap between germline ends came to 10 bases. CDR3 loop: CASSKSIELFF. DNA for the CDR3: TGTGCCAGCAGCAAGAGCATAGAACTGTTTTTT.

A few counts support this clonotype. The rearrangement joins TRBV7-2 to TRBJ2-3; D is ambiguous. Germline loops: CDR1 SGHTA, CDR2 FQGNSA. CDR3 length: 17 amino acids. V lost 1 base and J lost 0, with 14 bases in between. CDR3 nucleotide sequence: TGTGCCAGCAGCTTAGTTGGGATCGGGCTAAGCACAGATACGCAGTATTTT. Encoded protein: CASSLVGIGLSTDTQYF.

The genes are TRBV12-3 or TRBV12-4 and TRBJ1-2; no firm D call. This CDR3 has 14 amino acids. V lost 5 bases to trimming and J lost 3 bases, with 13 bases between them. The CDR3 DNA sequence: TGTGCCAGCAGTCAACCGCCCCGGGACTATGGCTACACCTTC. It specifies CASSQPPRDYGYTF.

Ten or more counts support this clonotype. The rearrangement links TRBV21-1 to TRBJ2-5; the table's TRBD2 call for D was not verified on the DNA. TRBV21-1 is tagged as a pseudogene. The CDR3 is made up of 13 amino acids. The CDR3 DNA follows: TGTGCCAGCGTAGGGCAACACCAAGAGACCCAGTACTTC. Translated: CASVGQHQETQYF.

This clonotype was observed a few times. The chain recombines TRBV7-6 with TRBJ2-2; 10 positions agree with TRBD2. V lost 3 bases to trimming and J lost 4 bases; unmatched junction nucleotides: 11. The CDR3 covers 18 residues. The V gene's germline CDR1 is SGHVS and CDR2 FNYEAQ. CDR3 nucleotide sequence: TGTGCCAGCAGCTTGTGGATAGCGGGGGGTCGGGGCACCGGGGAGCTGTTTTTT. It codes for CASSLWIAGGRGTGELFF.

The sample holds many counts of this clonotype. V and J are TRBV5-1 and TRBJ1-1, with unresolved D. Per the germline V gene, CDR1 is SGHRS and CDR2 is YFSETQ. V was cut by 0 bases and J by 0 bases, with 9 bases left in between. This CDR3 region has 15 residues. CDR3 sequence (DNA): TGCGCCAGCAGCTTGGTAGCGGAAATGAACACTGAAGCTTTCTTT. It codes for CASSLVAEMNTEAFF.

V usage is TRBV20-1 and J usage is TRBJ2-1; the D gene is possibly TRBD2 (5 bases). Per germline, CDR1 DFQATT and CDR2 SNEGSKA (reference sequence). V gave up 0 bases and J gave up 6 bases, with 24 bases separating them. The CDR3 totals 18 residues. The CDR3 spells CSARDLYGKGAFFNEQFF. The DNA for the CDR3 is TGCAGTGCTAGAGATCTCTACGGCAAGGGAGCATTTTTCAATGAGCAGTTCTTC.

This clonotype appeared many times. V gene TRBV12-3 or TRBV12-4 combines with J gene TRBJ2-4; 8 nucleotides line up with TRBD2. V was pared by 6 bases and J by 0 bases, with 16 bases of the junction left unmatched. This CDR3 is built from 19 residues. CDR3 loop: CASRTLAGKPGVAKNIQYF. CDR3 coding DNA: TGTGCCAGCAGAACCCTAGCGGGCAAACCCGGCGTAGCCAAAAACATTCAGTACTTC.

The chain employs TRBV7-9 and TRBJ2-3, with TRBD2 identical over 9 bases. Trimming took 3 bases from V and 1 from J; bases not matched to a gene: 5. Germline CDR1 and CDR2: SEHNR and FQNEAQ (reference sequence). The CDR3 totals 16 residues. In DNA form, the CDR3 reads TGTGCCAGCAGCTTCATAATAGCGGGAGGCACAGATACGCAGTATTTT. It yields the protein CASSFIIAGGTDTQYF.